Listed here are 5 T cell receptor beta chains from one sample, sequenced in a study of CD8 T cell repertoires and HIV-1 epitope variants. Their antigen targets remain unknown. The method was immunoSEQ multiplex PCR; TCRdb's version includes in-frame clones alone and lacks a portion of them. The sample gives approximately 5,300 clones, 65% to 70% of which show up once; approximately 45% is in the top ten. Sequenced: cultured CD8+ T cells derived from PBMCs. These receptors came from a male donor with HIV.

The chain couples TRBV19 to TRBJ2-1; 13 nucleotides agree with TRBD2. Germline V gene data show CDR1 as LNHDA and CDR2 as SQIVND (reference sequence). CDR3 length equals 14 residues. With V trimmed by 6 bases and J by 9 bases, 5 bases remained unmatched. CDR3 in amino acids: CASSGLAGVGEQFF. The DNA for the CDR3 is TGTGCCAGTAGCGGACTAGCGGGAGTAGGTGAGCAGTTCTTC.

This chain uses TRBV5-1 with TRBJ2-5; 9 bases line up with TRBD1. Germline trimming cut 5 bases from V and 5 bases from J; bases unmatched to any gene: 7. Germline lookup yields CDR1 SGHRS and CDR2 YFSETQ. This CDR3 has 14 amino acids. CDR3 in DNA: TGCGCCAGCAGAGCACAGGGGGCCGGGGAGACCCAGTACTTC. As protein: CASRAQGAGETQYF.

The chain links TRBV7-6 to TRBJ2-1; perhaps TRBD1 as D (5 bases). Germline CDR1 and CDR2: SGHVS and FNYEAQ. The V gene lost 4 bases and the J gene lost 8 bases, with 12 bases spanning the gap. The CDR3 is made up of 13 amino acids. This CDR3 is CASSSGRYDEQFF. CDR3 nucleotide sequence: TGTGCCAGCAGCTCAGGGCGGTACGATGAGCAGTTCTTC.

This clone was observed a handful of times. CDR3 DNA sequence: TGTGCCAGCAGCCATACGGAAACCCAGTACTTC. It is translated as CASSHTETQYF. This chain links TRBV11-2 with TRBJ2-5; D gene unclear. Germline V gives CDR1 SGHAT, CDR2 FQNNGV. V dropped 5 bases and J dropped 8 bases, with 9 bases sitting between them. This CDR3 contains 11 residues.

The rearrangement links TRBV15 to TRBJ1-1, with TRBD1 matching 7 bases. Germline values: CDR1 LNHNV, CDR2 YYDKDF (reference sequence). J was trimmed by 6 bases and V by 5 bases; bases with no gene match: 9. The CDR3 has 14 amino acids. The CDR3 DNA reads as TGTGCCACCAGCGCACACCCGACAGGGCCTGAAGCTTTCTTT. Amino acids: CATSAHPTGPEAFF.